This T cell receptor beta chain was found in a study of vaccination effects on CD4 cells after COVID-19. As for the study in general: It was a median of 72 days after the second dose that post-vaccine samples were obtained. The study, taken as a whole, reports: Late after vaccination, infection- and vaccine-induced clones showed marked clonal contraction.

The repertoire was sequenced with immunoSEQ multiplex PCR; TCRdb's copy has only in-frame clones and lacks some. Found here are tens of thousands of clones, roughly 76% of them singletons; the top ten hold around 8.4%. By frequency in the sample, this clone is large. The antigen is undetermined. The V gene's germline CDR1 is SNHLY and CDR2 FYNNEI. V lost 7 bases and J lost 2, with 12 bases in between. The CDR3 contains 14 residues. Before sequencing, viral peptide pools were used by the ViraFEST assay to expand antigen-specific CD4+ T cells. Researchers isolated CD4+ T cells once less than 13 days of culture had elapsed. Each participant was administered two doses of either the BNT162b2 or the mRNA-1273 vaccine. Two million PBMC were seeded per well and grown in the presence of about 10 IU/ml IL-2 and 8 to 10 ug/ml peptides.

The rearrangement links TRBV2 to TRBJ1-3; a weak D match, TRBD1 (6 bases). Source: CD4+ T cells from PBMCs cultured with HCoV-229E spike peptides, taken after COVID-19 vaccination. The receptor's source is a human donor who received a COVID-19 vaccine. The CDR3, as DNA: TGTGCCAGCACCAGTGGGGGGCCTGGAAACACCATATATTTT. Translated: CASTSGGPGNTIYF.